The entry below gives a single T cell receptor beta chain sequence along with its context. Naive CD8 cells, CD45RO-negative and positively selected for CCR7, excluded terminally differentiated effector memory CD45RA+ cells. This sample is drawn from a study of shared clonotypes between healthy human individuals. Sequencing was performed with immunoSEQ multiplex PCR; in TCRdb, only in-frame clones are kept and a portion is missing. The sample holds 700,000 to 950,000 clones, just over 95% seen once. Specimen: naive CD8+ T cells sorted from blood. This sequence was found in a man aged 30 to 45 in good health.

CDR3 residues: CASSGTGGIDSPLHF. The DNA for the CDR3 is TGTGCCAGCAGCGGGACAGGGGGCATTGATTCACCCCTCCACTTT. This chain links TRBV2 with TRBJ1-6, with 12 bases matching TRBD1. Germline loops: CDR1 SNHLY, CDR2 FYNNEI. The CDR3 consists of 15 residues. J gave up 8 bases and V 6 bases, and 5 bases lay outside the gene matches.